Listed here are 5 T cell receptor beta chains from one sample, sequenced in a study of blood T cells in healthy people across ages (dated by TCRdb to about 2015). The protocol used for the library was 5' RACE. Sequencing relied on an Illumina HiSeq 2500. A second PCR of about 7 to 12 cycles was run with a J-beta primer mix and a sample-barcoded 5' primer. TCRdb reran the public reads through fastp at Q25 and MiXCR, keeping productive beta chains. Merged by CDR3 protein, the rows form single entries marked with the most common genes and DNA. In this sample the table shows around 1,000,000 distinct CDR3 sequences, almost 25% of which occur a single time. 0.75% of the sample belongs to the ten largest clones. Separately, the same data were catalogued under a study of T cells of mothers and their children.

The specimen sequenced was blood. These receptor sequences come from a girl aged 2 to 9 in good health.

CDR3 coding DNA: TGTGCCAGCAGGATGGCAGGGAGCTCCTACGAGCAGTACTTC. This gives the protein CASRMAGSSYEQYF. The chain employs TRBV28 and TRBJ2-7; the D gene could be TRBD1 or TRBD2 (5 bases each). The V gene's germline CDR1 is MDHEN and CDR2 SYDVKM. Trimming cost V 6 bases and J 0 bases, with 12 bases left between them. The CDR3 has 14 amino acids.

This clonotype appeared many times. This chain joins TRBV13 and TRBJ2-5, with TRBD2 matching 7 bases. J gave up 5 bases and V 0 bases, and 6 bases lay outside the gene matches. This CDR3 is 15 amino acids long. Germline V gene lookup returns CDR1 PRHDT and CDR2 FYEKMQ (reference sequence). CDR3 sequence: CASSLGGGLMETQYF. CDR3 bases: TGTGCCAGCAGCTTAGGCGGGGGGTTAATGGAGACCCAGTACTTC.

The chain has TRBV5-5 and TRBJ2-7; 8 nucleotides match TRBD2. V gave up 1 base and J gave up 3 bases; unmatched junction bases: 9. The CDR3 is 16 amino acids. The germline CDR1 and CDR2 sequences are SGHKS and YYEKEE (reference sequence). CDR3 DNA: TGTGCCAGCAGCTTGTTGCCCAGCGGGGGAAACTACGAGCAGTACTTC. Its translation is CASSLLPSGGNYEQYF.

This clonotype has more than one count but fewer than ten. The J gene is TRBJ2-1, the V gene TRBV11-2; D ambiguous. Germline V gives CDR1 SGHAT, CDR2 FQNNGV. This CDR3 has 14 residues. V dropped 6 bases and J dropped 5 bases, with 14 bases sitting between them. CDR3 DNA sequence: TGTGCCAGCAGTGAGCTCTTATCGGACAATGAGCAGTTCTTC. This codes for CASSELLSDNEQFF.

This chain links TRBV4-1 with TRBJ2-3, with 7 bases identical to TRBD2. Germline V gives CDR1 MGHRA, CDR2 YSYEKL. V was pared by 1 base and J by 3 bases, with 4 bases of the junction left unmatched. The CDR3 is 15 residues long. CDR3 DNA: TGCGCCAGCAGCCAAGGGGGAGGGAAGACAGATACGCAGTATTTT. This codes for CASSQGGGKTDTQYF.